This T cell receptor (beta chain) was recovered during a study of cytomegalovirus exposure and HLA in healthy donors. Findings and caveats of the study: Most subjects had HLA-A and HLA-B alleles reportedly predicted accurately by TCR beta sequences.

Points on this clone: Its antigen is unidentified.

Use of 60 Vbeta and 13 Jbeta primers characterized the PCR. Some clones are missing from TCRdb's copy, which holds only in-frame ones; the method was immunoSEQ multiplex PCR. This sample has about 160,000 clones, with about 80% found just once. The germline V gene has CDR1 MDHEN and CDR2 SYDVKM. The CDR3 extends over 12 amino acids. The ends were cut back, 3 bases at V and 7 bases at J, with 7 bases in the middle. Whereas donors were nominally healthy upon sampling, unrecorded immune exposures were probable. The origin of this receptor is a woman between 50 and 59 years old in good health and CMV-seronegative. Sequencing input: PBMCs. The V gene is TRBV28, the J gene TRBJ1-5; D uncertain. The CDR3, as DNA: TGTGCCAGCAGTTTTAGCGGCCAGCCCCAGCATTTT. Protein sequence: CASSFSGQPQHF.